The rows below give T cell receptor beta chains drawn from one sample of a study of lymphopenia after photon versus proton radiotherapy. Only in-frame clones appear in the TCRdb table, and some are missing; sequencing was by immunoSEQ multiplex PCR. The sample includes about 26,000 clones, 90% of them seen just once. The sample consisted of peripheral blood, taken from a patient treated with photon-based radiotherapy. The receptors were gathered from a woman aged 45-59 years with cholangiocarcinoma. Each CDR3 is given without its conserved first and last residue. Fields, in order: V gene, J gene, CDR3 protein.

TRBV19	TRBJ2-6	ASSVLRSGANVLT
TRBV19	TRBJ1-2	ASSLIQGNRANYGYT
TRBV6-6	TRBJ1-2	AVDTPSANYGYT
TRBV27	TRBJ2-2	ASSSYQPRWGSGVPGELF
TRBV27	TRBJ1-6	ASSLRGGLDSPLH
TRBV11-2	TRBJ2-5	ASSLGGGGGGQETQY
TRBV10-3	TRBJ1-1	AIRSLSTEAF
TRBV6-1	TRBJ2-2	ASGAGVYWTGELF
TRBV2	TRBJ1-1	ASNSGVSNTEAF
TRBV27	TRBJ1-6	ASSYEGPHNSPLH
TRBV5-5	TRBJ2-7	ASSFGDGTVTTYEQY
TRBV7-2	TRBJ1-3	ASSSRTGTGNTIY
TRBV4-3	TRBJ1-2	ASSQEEEDRGKYGYT
TRBV30	TRBJ2-1	GVAVYNEQF
TRBV4-3	TRBJ1-1	ASSQTSLRSAEAF
TRBV19	TRBJ1-2	ATKSEYGYGYT
TRBV11-2	TRBJ1-1	ASSLDHLDKAF
TRBV29-1	TRBJ2-7	SVKDTGSSYEQY
TRBV6-6	TRBJ1-4	ASSPRDLRNEKLF
TRBV4-3	TRBJ1-6	ASSQDRGQGGNSPLH
TRBV6-5	TRBJ1-2	ASSRKGRGGYGYT
TRBV30	TRBJ2-6	AWSGYSGANVLT
TRBV7-9	TRBJ1-4	ASSLEFSNEKLF
TRBV4-3	TRBJ2-7	ASSQSIPGQKTYEQY
TRBV7-2	TRBJ2-2	ASSLAVTNTGELF
TRBV30	TRBJ2-1	AWSDAKKQF
TRBV6-6	TRBJ1-5	ASSYPANSNQPQH
TRBV9	TRBJ2-5	ASSLWRRQY
TRBV19	TRBJ1-5	ASTPLGGYSNQPQH
TRBV6-5	TRBJ1-2	ASWSPPGYGYT
TRBV6-5	TRBJ1-1	ASHRGWTEAF
TRBV5-1	TRBJ1-1	ASSFDGSSTEAF
TRBV4-3	TRBJ2-1	ASSQDGGAGNEQF
TRBV15	TRBJ2-5	ATGLAGGPVSETQY